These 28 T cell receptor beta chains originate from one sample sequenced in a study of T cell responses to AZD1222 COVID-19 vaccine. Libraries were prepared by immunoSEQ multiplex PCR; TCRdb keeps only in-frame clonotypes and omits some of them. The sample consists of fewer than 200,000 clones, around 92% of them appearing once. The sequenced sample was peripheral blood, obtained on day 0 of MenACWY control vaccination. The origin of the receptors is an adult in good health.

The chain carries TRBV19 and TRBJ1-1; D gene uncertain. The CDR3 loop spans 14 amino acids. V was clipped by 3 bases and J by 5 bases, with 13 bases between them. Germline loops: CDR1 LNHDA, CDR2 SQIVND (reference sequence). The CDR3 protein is CASSINPGGTEAFF. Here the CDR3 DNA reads TGTGCCAGTAGTATTAATCCGGGTGGGACTGAAGCTTTCTTT. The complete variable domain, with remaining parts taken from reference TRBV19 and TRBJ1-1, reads DGGITQSPKYLFRKEGQNVTLSCEQNLNHDAMYWYRQDPGQGLRLIYYSQIVNDFQKGDIAEGYSVSREKKESFPLTVTSAQKNPTAFYLCASSINPGGTEAFFGQGTRLTVV.

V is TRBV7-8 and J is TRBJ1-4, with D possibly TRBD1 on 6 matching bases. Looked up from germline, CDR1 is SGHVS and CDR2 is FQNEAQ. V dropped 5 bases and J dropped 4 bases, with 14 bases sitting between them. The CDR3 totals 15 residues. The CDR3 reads CASSPDSSFNEKLFF. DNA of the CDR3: TGTGCCAGCAGCCCGGACAGTTCATTTAATGAAAAACTGTTTTTT.

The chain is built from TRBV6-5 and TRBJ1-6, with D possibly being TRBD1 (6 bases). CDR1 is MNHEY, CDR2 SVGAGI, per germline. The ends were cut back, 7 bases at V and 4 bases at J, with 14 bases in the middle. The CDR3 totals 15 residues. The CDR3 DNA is TGTGCCAGCACCTCGGGACAAATATATAATTCACCCCTCCACTTT. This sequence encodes CASTSGQIYNSPLHF.

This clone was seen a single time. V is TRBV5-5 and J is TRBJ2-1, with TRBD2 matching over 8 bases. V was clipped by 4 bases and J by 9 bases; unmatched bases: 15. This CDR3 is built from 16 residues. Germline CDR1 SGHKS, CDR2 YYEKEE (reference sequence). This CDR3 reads CASSPWTAGDPGEQFF. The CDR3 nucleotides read TGTGCCAGCAGCCCGTGGACAGCGGGGGACCCTGGTGAGCAGTTCTTC.

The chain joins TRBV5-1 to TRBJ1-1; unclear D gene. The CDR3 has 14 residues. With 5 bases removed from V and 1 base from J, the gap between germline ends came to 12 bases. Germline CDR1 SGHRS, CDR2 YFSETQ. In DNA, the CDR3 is TGCGCCAGCAGTCGAGGAAACCCGAACACTGAAGCTTTCTTT. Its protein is CASSRGNPNTEAFF.

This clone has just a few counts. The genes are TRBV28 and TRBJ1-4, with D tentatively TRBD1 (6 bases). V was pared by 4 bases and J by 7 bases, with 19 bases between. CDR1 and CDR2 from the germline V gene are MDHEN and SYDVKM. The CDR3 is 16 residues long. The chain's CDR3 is CASSSKPGDMAEKLFF. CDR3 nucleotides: TGTGCCAGCAGTTCAAAACCAGGGGATATGGCTGAAAAACTGTTTTTT.

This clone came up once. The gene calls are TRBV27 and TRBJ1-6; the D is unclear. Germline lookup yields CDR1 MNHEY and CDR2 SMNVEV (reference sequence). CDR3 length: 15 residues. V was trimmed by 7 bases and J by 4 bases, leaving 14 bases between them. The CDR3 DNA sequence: TGTGCCAGCACCCTATCCGGGGTGTATAATTCACCCCTCCACTTT. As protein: CASTLSGVYNSPLHF.

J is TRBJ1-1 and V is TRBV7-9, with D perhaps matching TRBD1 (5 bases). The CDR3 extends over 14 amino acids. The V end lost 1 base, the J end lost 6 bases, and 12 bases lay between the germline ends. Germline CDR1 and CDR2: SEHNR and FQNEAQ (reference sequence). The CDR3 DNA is TGTGCCAGCAGCTTAGTACGGGGCTTTGCTGAAGCTTTCTTT. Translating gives CASSLVRGFAEAFF.

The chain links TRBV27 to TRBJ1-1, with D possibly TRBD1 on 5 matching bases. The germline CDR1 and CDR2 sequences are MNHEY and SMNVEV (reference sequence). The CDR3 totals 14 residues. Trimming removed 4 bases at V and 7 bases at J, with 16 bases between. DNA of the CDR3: TGTGCCAGCAGTTCCGGAGGGGAGTCAGGTGAAGCTTTCTTT. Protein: CASSSGGESGEAFF.

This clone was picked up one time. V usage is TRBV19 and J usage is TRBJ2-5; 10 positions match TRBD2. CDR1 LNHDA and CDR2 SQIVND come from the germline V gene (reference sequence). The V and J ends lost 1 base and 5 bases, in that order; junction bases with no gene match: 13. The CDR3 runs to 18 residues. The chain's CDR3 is CASSIGIEAGGPRETQYF. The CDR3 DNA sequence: TGTGCCAGTAGTATAGGAATTGAAGCGGGAGGGCCCCGGGAGACCCAGTACTTC.

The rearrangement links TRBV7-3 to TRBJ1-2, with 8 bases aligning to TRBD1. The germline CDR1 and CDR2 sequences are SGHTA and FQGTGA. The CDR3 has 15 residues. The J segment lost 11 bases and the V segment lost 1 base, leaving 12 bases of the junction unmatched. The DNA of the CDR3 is TGTGCCAGCAGCTTAAGAGCTGGGAGACAGGGGAAATACACCTTC. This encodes CASSLRAGRQGKYTF.

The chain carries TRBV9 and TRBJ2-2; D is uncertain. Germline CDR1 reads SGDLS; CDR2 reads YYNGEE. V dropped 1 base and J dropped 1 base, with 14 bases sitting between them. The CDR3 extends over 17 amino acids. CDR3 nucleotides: TGTGCCAGCAGCGTACCCGGCGGCGCTGTGAACACCGGGGAGCTGTTTTTT. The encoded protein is CASSVPGGAVNTGELFF.

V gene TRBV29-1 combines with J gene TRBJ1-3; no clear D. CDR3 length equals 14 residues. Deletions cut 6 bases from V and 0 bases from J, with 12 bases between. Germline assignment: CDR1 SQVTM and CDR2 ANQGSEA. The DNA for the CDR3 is TGCAGCGTGAGGACGGGAATCTCTGGAAACACCATATATTTT. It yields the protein CSVRTGISGNTIYF.

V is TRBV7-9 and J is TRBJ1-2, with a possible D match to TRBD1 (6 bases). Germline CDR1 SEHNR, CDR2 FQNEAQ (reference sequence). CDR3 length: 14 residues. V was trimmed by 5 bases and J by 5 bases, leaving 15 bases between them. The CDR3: CASSATGTGYGYTF. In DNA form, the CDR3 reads TGTGCCAGCAGCGCTACAGGGACTGGGTATGGCTACACCTTC.

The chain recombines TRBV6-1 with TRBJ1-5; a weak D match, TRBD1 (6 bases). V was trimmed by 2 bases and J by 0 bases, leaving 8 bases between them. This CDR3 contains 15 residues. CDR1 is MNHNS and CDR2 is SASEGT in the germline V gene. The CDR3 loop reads CASSETGNSNQPQHF. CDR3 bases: TGTGCCAGCAGTGAAACAGGGAATAGCAATCAGCCCCAGCATTTT.

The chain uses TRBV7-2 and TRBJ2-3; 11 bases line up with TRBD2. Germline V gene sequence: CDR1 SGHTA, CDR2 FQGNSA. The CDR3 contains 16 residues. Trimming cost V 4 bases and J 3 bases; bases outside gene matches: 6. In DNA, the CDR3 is TGTGCCAGCAGCTCATCGTTAGCGGGAGGGACAGATACGCAGTATTTT. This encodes CASSSSLAGGTDTQYF.

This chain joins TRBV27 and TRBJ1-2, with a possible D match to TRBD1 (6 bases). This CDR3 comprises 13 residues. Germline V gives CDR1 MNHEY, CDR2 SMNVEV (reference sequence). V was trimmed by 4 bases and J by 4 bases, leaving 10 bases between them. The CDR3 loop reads CASSSTGVYGYTF. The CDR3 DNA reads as TGTGCCAGCAGTTCGACAGGCGTCTATGGCTACACCTTC.

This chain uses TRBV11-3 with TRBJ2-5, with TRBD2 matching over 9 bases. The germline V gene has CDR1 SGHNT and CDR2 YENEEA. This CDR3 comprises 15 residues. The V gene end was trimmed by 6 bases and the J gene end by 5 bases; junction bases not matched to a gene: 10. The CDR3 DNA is TGTGCCAGCAGGCTGACTAGCGGCTTTAGGGAGACCCAGTACTTC. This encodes CASRLTSGFRETQYF.

CDR3 sequence: CASSQDRNYGYTF. CDR3 sequence (DNA): TGTGCCAGCTCACAGGACAGGAACTATGGCTACACCTTC. The chain combines TRBV18 with TRBJ1-2; 7 bases are shared with TRBD1. This CDR3 region has 13 residues. Germline-derived CDR1 and CDR2 are KGHSH and LQKENI. V trimming: 4 bases; J trimming: 2 bases; junction bases outside the gene matches: 1.

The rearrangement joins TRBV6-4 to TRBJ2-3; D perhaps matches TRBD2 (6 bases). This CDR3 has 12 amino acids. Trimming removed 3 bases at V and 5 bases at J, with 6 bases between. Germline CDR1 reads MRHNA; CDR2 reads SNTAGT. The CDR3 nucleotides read TGTGCCAGCAGTGAAGCGGGAGATACGCAGTATTTT. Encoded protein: CASSEAGDTQYF.

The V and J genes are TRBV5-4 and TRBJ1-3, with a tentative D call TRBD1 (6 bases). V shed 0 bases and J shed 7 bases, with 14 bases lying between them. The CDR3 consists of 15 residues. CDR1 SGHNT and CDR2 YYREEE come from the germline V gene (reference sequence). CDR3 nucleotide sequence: TGTGCCAGCAGCTTGGCAGGGGAGTCTAGGAACACCATATATTTT. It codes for CASSLAGESRNTIYF. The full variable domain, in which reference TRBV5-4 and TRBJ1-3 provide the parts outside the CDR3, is ETGVTQSPTHLIKTRGQQVTLRCSSQSGHNTVSWYQQALGQGPQFIFQYYREEENGRGNFPPRFSGLQFPNYSSELNVNALELDDSALYLCASSLAGESRNTIYFGEGSWLTVV.

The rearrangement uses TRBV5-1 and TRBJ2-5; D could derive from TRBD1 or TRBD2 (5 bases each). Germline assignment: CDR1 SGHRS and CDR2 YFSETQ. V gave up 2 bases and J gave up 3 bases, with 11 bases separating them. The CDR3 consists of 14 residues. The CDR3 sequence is CASSFRDLEETQYF. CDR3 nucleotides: TGCGCCAGCAGCTTCCGGGACCTCGAAGAGACCCAGTACTTC. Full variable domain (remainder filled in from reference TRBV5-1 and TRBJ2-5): KAGVTQTPRYLIKTRGQQVTLSCSPISGHRSVSWYQQTPGQGLQFLFEYFSETQRNKGNFPGRFSGRQFSNSRSEMNVSTLELGDSALYLCASSFRDLEETQYFGPGTRLLVL.

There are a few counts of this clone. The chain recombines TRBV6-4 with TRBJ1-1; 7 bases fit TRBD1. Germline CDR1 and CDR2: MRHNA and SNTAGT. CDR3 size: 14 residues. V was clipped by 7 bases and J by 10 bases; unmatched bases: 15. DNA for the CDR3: TGTGCCAGCACCCCTGGTGACAGGGCATTGTCAGCTTTCTTT. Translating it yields CASTPGDRALSAFF.

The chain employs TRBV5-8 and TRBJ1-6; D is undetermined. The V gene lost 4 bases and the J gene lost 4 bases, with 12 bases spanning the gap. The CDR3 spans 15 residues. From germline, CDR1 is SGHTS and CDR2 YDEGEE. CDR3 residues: CASSGLMEYNSPLHF. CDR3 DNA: TGTGCCAGCAGCGGGTTAATGGAGTATAATTCACCCCTCCACTTT. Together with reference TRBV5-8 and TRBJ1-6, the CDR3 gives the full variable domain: EAGVTQSPTHLIKTRGQQATLRCSPISGHTSVYWYQQALGLGLQFLLWYDEGEERNRGNFPPRFSGRQFPNYSSELNVNALELEDSALYLCASSGLMEYNSPLHFGNGTRLTVT.

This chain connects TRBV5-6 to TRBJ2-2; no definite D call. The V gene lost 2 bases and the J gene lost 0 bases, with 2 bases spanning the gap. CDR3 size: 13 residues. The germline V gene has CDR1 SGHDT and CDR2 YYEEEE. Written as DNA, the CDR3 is TGTGCCAGCAGCTTCGCGAACACCGGGGAGCTGTTTTTT. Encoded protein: CASSFANTGELFF.

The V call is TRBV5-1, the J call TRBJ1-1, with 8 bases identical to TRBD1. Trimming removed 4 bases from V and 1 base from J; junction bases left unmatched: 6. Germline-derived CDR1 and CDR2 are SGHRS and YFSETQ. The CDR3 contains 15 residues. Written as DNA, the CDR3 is TGCGCCAGCAGCCGGACGACAGGGGCGAACACTGAAGCTTTCTTT. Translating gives CASSRTTGANTEAFF.

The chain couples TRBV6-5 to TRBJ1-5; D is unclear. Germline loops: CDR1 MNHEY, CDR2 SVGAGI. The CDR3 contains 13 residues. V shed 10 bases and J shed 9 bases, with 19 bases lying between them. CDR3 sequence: CATSGPGLWPQHF. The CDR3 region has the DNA TGTGCCACCTCCGGTCCCGGCCTATGGCCCCAGCATTTT.

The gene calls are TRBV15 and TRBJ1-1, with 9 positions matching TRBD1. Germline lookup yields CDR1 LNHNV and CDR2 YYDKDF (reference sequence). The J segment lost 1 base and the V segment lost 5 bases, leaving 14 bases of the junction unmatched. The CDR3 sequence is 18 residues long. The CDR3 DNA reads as TGTGCCACCAGCGGAATAAGGACAGGGGAGAGCGAGAACACTGAAGCTTTCTTT. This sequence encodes CATSGIRTGESENTEAFF.